These T cell receptor beta chains were read from a single sample in a study of blood T cell repertoires in COVID-19. The data were produced by immunoSEQ multiplex PCR, yet TCRdb's version contains in-frame clones alone and is incomplete. The profile shows approximately 280,000 clones, 90% of them singletons. Sequencing input: PBMCs or T cells enriched from blood (not recorded which). The receptors here all came from a young woman with acute COVID-19. Both conserved end residues are part of each CDR3. A D gene is named only where the DNA matches it firmly. Rows may omit the clone size; those that give it use once, few, many or a size class.

>TRBJ2-7|NA|TRBV5-1|TRBD1
TGCGCCAGCAGCTTAGGACAGGGTGGCGTCTACGAGCAGTACTTC
CASSLGQGGVYEQYF
>TRBJ1-5|NA|TRBV2|TRBD1
TGTGCCAGCAGTCGAACAGGGGGCTCCCGTCAGCCCCAGCATTTT
CASSRTGGSRQPQHF
>TRBJ2-1|NA|TRBV11-2|NA
TGTGCCAGCAGCTTGGGGGGGCGCTTCCCAGCGTTCTTC
CASSLGGRFPAFF
>TRBJ1-4|NA|TRBV18|NA
TGTGCCAGCTCGAGAGGTGCTAATGAAAAACTGTTTTTT
CASSRGANEKLFF
>TRBJ2-7|NA|TRBV27|TRBD1
TGTGCCAGCAGGTCCCCGGGACAGGGGTACGAGCAGTACTTC
CASRSPGQGYEQYF
>TRBJ2-1|NA|TRBV7-7|NA
TGTGCCAGCAGCTTAGGCACGAGCTCCTACAATGAGCAGTTCTTC
CASSLGTSSYNEQFF
>TRBJ1-6|NA|TRBV6-5|NA
TGTGCCAGCAGCCGGGGGGGGTTTTCACCCCTCCACTTT
CASSRGGFSPLHF
>TRBJ1-6|once|TRBV19|TRBD1
TGTGCCAGTATGGATAGGTGGCAGACAGGGGGTAATTCACCCCTCCACTTT
CASMDRWQTGGNSPLHF
>TRBJ2-7|NA|TRBV11-3|TRBD1
TGTGCCAGCCTTTCGGGACAGACTATTTCCTACGAGCAGTACTTC
CASLSGQTISYEQYF
>TRBJ1-3|NA|TRBV11-2|NA
TGTGCCAGCAGCCCACGTTCCGGGGGCTCTGGAAACACCATATATTTT
CASSPRSGGSGNTIYF
>TRBJ2-7|NA|TRBV12-3/TRBV12-4|TRBD2
TGTGCCAGCAGCCCCCGGCGGGAGGGCGAGCAGTACTTC
CASSPRREGEQYF
>TRBJ1-5|NA|TRBV19|NA
TGTGCCAGTAGTCTCGCCCAGGGGCTCAGCAATCAGCCCCAGCATTTT
CASSLAQGLSNQPQHF
>TRBJ2-6|once|TRBV6-5|NA
TGTGCCACTAGATCCGGGGGCTCTGGGGCCAACGTCCTGACTTTC
CATRSGGSGANVLTF
>TRBJ1-6|once|TRBV30|NA
TGTGCCTGGAGCCCCGGGGGGAATTCACCCCTCCACTTT
CAWSPGGNSPLHF
>TRBJ2-7|NA|TRBV2|NA
TGTGCCAGCAGACGGGCACCGGGGACATCACAATTTCCCTTATACGAGCAGTACTTC
CASRRAPGTSQFPLYEQYF
>TRBJ2-1|NA|TRBV28|NA
TGTGCCAGCAGTTTGTCAGACTTATCCTACAATGAGCAGTTCTTC
CASSLSDLSYNEQFF
>TRBJ1-2|NA|TRBV28|NA
TGTGCCAGCAGTTTATACAGCCCCTATGGCTACACCTTC
CASSLYSPYGYTF
>TRBJ1-6|NA|TRBV18|NA
TGTGCCAGCTCACCAGGTGGCCCCCCCAGCGAAAGTTCACCCCTCCACTTT
CASSPGGPPSESSPLHF
>TRBJ1-3|NA|TRBV18|TRBD1
TGTGCCAGCTCACCCCCCGACAGGGAGGCGGACACCATATATTTT
CASSPPDREADTIYF
>TRBJ2-7|NA|TRBV7-6|TRBD2
TGTGCCAGCAGCAGGACTAGCGGGCGACAATACGAGCAGTACTTC
CASSRTSGRQYEQYF
>TRBJ1-1|NA|TRBV10-3|NA
TGTGCCATCAGTGAGTCGACTCAGCGGGTTTTTGACACTGAAGCTTTCTTT
CAISESTQRVFDTEAFF
>TRBJ2-7|NA|TRBV28|NA
TGTGCCAGCAGTTTAAGACTATCCTACGAGCAGTACTTC
CASSLRLSYEQYF
>TRBJ2-2|NA|TRBV9|NA
TGTGCCAGCAGCCCCAGGGGTCGCACCGGGGAGCTGTTTTTT
CASSPRGRTGELFF
>TRBJ2-7|NA|TRBV27|NA
TGTGCCAGCAGTTTAAAGGCTCAGGCCTACGAGCAGTACTTC
CASSLKAQAYEQYF
>TRBJ1-6|once|TRBV9|TRBD1
TGTGCCAGCAGCGTTGGACAGGGAATTGGGTCCTATAATTCACCCCTCCACTTT
CASSVGQGIGSYNSPLHF
>TRBJ2-1|few|TRBV11-2|NA
TGTGCCAGCAGCTCCTACCCTCCTAATGAGCAGTTCTTC
CASSSYPPNEQFF
>TRBJ1-5|NA|TRBV7-2|NA
TGTGCCAGCAGCTTAGCAGGACACCATAGCAATCAGCCCCAGCATTTT
CASSLAGHHSNQPQHF
>TRBJ2-1|NA|TRBV27|TRBD2
TGTGCCAGCAGTCCCCCGGTTAGTAGCGGGAGTTTTATGGATGAGCAGTTCTTC
CASSPPVSSGSFMDEQFF
>TRBJ2-5|NA|TRBV23-1|TRBD1
TGCGCCAGCTGCTGGACAGGGAGAGAGACCCAGTACTTC
CASCWTGRETQYF
>TRBJ2-1|NA|TRBV11-2|TRBD1
TGTGCCAGCAGCTTAGTGACAGGGGGGCTAGTAGATGAGCAGTTCTTC
CASSLVTGGLVDEQFF
>TRBJ2-5|NA|TRBV7-2|TRBD1
TGTGCCAGCAGCCTCCGTGGGACAGGGGTGGGGGAGACCCAGTACTTC
CASSLRGTGVGETQYF
>TRBJ1-4|once|TRBV27|TRBD1
TGTGCCAGCAGGGGGACAGGGGGCGCGGGTGAAAAACTGTTTTTT
CASRGTGGAGEKLFF
>TRBJ2-7|NA|TRBV2|TRBD1
TGTGCCAGCAGTGCCCTCAGGGGGCGCTTGGACGAGCAGTACTTC
CASSALRGRLDEQYF
>TRBJ2-3|once|TRBV24-1|NA
TGTGCCACCAGTGACTTAGATACGCAGTATTTT
CATSDLDTQYF
>TRBJ1-6|NA|TRBV7-9|TRBD1
TGTGCCAGCAGCGTAGACAGGGCCGGCGGGTGGGTTTCACCCCTCCACTTT
CASSVDRAGGWVSPLHF
>TRBJ2-1|NA|TRBV6-2/TRBV6-3|NA
TGTGCCAGCAGTCTAGTAGGGGGAGTAGGCAATGAGCAGTTCTTC
CASSLVGGVGNEQFF
>TRBJ2-6|NA|TRBV5-1|NA
TGCGCCAGCACTAACAGGCCGGGCTCTGGGGCCAACGTCCTGACTTTC
CASTNRPGSGANVLTF
>TRBJ2-2|NA|TRBV18|TRBD1
TGTGCCAGCTCACAAGGACAGGGCGGGGAGCTGTTTTTT
CASSQGQGGELFF
>TRBJ2-7|NA|TRBV11-3|TRBD1
TGTGCCAGCACCTCTGAGGGGGCCCGATACGAGCAGTACTTC
CASTSEGARYEQYF
>TRBJ2-3|NA|TRBV30|TRBD1
TGTGCCTGGCTGGGGACAGGGGGCACAGATACGCAGTATTTT
CAWLGTGGTDTQYF
>TRBJ2-1|NA|TRBV4-1|TRBD1
TGCGCCAGCAGCCAAGTCAGGACAGGGCTCAGGGTACTACTCAATGAGCAGTTCTTC
CASSQVRTGLRVLLNEQFF
>TRBJ2-2|few|TRBV4-1|TRBD2
TGCGCCAGCAGCCAGATAAGGGGACTAGCGGGAGATACCGGGGAGCTGTTTTTT
CASSQIRGLAGDTGELFF
>TRBJ1-2|NA|TRBV24-1|NA
TGTGCCACCAGTGACCCCTCGGGGAACTATGGCTACACCTTC
CATSDPSGNYGYTF